This T cell receptor (beta chain) was profiled in a study of blood T cell repertoires in COVID-19 (dated by TCRdb to the early 2020s). Study-level background: Samples covering the acute and convalescent phases of COVID-19 were provided by collaborators in the United States, Italy and Spain. The prospective study material was composed of cDNA or gDNA derived from T cells, B-cell-depleted T cells, or PBMCs. Subjects who had been exposed to COVID-19, were actively infected with it, or had recovered from it provided the deeply sampled blood TCRbeta repertoires that made up the dataset. A freely available public database, intended as a resource for researchers studying the immune response to SARS-CoV-2, is where the repertoires were released. Samples came from the ongoing ImmuneRACE study (first 160 participants) plus 1,254 subjects from 6 global collaborators. A de-identified subject ID, COVID-19 status, age in years and sex were almost always included in the sample metadata. HLA class I and class II types, where available, came from metadata supplied by the sample provider rather than from assay-based typing.

Collaborating institutions collected whole blood in K2EDTA tubes following their own protocols. Collaborator samples were shipped for TCRbeta analysis as frozen whole blood, isolated PBMCs, or DNA extracted from either sample type. From cysteine to phenylalanine, the CDR3 is 14 amino acids long. Only the CDR3 DNA stays, 42 bases, in frame from base 1. Unmatched junction bases come to 6, with V trimmed by 5 bases and J by 4 bases. From the germline V gene (reference sequence), CDR1 is MNHEY and CDR2 is SMNVEV. Beyond this particular receptor, the publication reports: The amount of clinical and demographic metadata varied by source and participant and was provided uncurated.

Concerning this clone itself: Its specific antigen is unknown. Base-call qualities are not available, and no considerably larger clone is one nucleotide away.

TCRbeta CDR3 regions were amplified from genomic DNA by means of the immunoSEQ Assay, a bias-controlled multiplex PCR. The authors processed their data as follows. Within the assay, amplification of reference gene primers was used to estimate how many nucleated cells each sample contained. Sequence reads were collapsed and filtered to measure the absolute abundance of every unique TCRbeta CDR3 rearrangement. For each sample, productive Simpson clonality was calculated by taking the square root of Simpson's diversity index across productive rearrangements. As stored in TCRdb, this immuneACCESS dataset retains in-frame rearrangements with V and J assigned. A fraction of the clones does not appear; measured against another copy, unresolved V genes explain less than half of the discrepancy, and the remainder lacks a known reason. V, J and clone size are those of that table, while D and trimming were read from the DNA. Recorded for this sample are over 50,000 clones; around 85% of them occurred a single time. Around 15% of the sample rests with the top ten.

Sample: peripheral blood. The V and J segments used are TRBV27 and TRBJ1-2; TRBD1 aligns with 8 central bases. The origin of this receptor is a human donor in a cohort sampled during active COVID-19. The CDR3 loop reads CASSRGQATYGYTF. The sequence in DNA is TGTGCCAGCAGTCGGGGACAGGCCACCTATGGCTACACCTTC.